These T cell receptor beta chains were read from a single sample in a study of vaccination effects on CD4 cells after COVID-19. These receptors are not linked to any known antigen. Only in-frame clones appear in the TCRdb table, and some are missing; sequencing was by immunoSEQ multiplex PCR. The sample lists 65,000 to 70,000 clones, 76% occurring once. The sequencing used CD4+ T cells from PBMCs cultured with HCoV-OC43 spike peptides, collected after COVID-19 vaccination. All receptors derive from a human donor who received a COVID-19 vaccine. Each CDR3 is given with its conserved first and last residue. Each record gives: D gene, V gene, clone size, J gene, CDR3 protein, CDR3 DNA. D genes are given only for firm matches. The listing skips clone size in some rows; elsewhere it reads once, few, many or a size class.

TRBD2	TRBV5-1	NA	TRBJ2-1	CASSASGGANEQFF	TGCGCCAGCAGCGCTAGCGGGGGGGCCAATGAGCAGTTCTTC
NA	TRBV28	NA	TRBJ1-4	CASLPGRGAHGEKLFF	TGTGCCAGCCTACCCGGTAGGGGGGCGCATGGTGAAAAACTGTTTTTT
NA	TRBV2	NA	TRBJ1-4	CASSWTVSNEKLFF	TGTGCCAGCAGTTGGACAGTCTCTAATGAAAAACTGTTTTTT
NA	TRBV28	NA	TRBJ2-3	CATLARTGTDTQYF	TGTGCCACCCTCGCTAGGACAGGCACAGATACGCAGTATTTT
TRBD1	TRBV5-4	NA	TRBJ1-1	CASSPVGGGLYTEAFF	TGTGCCAGCAGCCCGGTAGGAGGGGGCTTGTACACTGAAGCTTTCTTT
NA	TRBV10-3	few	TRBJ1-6	CAISEAPGNSPLHF	TGTGCCATCAGTGAGGCACCTGGGAATTCACCCCTCCACTTT
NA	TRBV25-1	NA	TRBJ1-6	CASSENLVGSPLHF	TGTGCCAGCAGTGAAAATTTGGTGGGTTCACCCCTCCACTTT
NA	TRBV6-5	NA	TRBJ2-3	CATEAQKGADTQYF	TGTGCCACAGAAGCCCAAAAGGGAGCAGATACGCAGTATTTT
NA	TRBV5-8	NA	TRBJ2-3	CASPGDTQYF	TGTGCCAGCCCTGGGGATACGCAGTATTTT
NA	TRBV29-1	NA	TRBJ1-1	CSAQTSIRAEAFF	TGCAGCGCACAGACGTCGATTCGGGCCGAAGCTTTCTTT
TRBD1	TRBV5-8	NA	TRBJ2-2	CASSADRVPHGELFF	TGTGCCAGCAGCGCGGACAGGGTTCCTCACGGGGAGCTGTTTTTT
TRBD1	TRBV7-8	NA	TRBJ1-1	CASSFDRDTEAFF	TGTGCCAGCAGCTTCGACAGGGATACTGAAGCTTTCTTT